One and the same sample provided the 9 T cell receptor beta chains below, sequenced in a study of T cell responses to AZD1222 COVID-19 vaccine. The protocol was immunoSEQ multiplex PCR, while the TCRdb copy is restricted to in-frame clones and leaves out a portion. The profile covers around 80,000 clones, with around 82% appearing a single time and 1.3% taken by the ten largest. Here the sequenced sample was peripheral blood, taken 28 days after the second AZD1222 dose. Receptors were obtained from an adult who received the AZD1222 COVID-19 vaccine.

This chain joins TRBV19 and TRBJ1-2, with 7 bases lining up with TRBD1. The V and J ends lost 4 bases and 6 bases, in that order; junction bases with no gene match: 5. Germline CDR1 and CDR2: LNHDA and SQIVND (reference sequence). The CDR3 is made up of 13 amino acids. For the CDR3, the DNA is TGTGCCAGTAGTACAACAGGGGTTAATGGCTACACCTTC. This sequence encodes CASSTTGVNGYTF. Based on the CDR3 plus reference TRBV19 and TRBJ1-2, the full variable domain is DGGITQSPKYLFRKEGQNVTLSCEQNLNHDAMYWYRQDPGQGLRLIYYSQIVNDFQKGDIAEGYSVSREKKESFPLTVTSAQKNPTAFYLCASSTTGVNGYTFGSGTRLTVV.

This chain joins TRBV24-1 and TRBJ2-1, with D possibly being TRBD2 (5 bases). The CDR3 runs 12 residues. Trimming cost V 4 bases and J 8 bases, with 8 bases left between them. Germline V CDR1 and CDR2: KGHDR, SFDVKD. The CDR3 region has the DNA TGTGCCACCAGTGAACCCGGGGATGAGCAGTTCTTC. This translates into CATSEPGDEQFF.

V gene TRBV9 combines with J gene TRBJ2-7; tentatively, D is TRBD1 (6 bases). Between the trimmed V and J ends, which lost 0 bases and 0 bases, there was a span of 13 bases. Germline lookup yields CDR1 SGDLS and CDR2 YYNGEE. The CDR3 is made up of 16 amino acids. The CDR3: CASSVDSGTLSYEQYF. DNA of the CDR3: TGTGCCAGCAGCGTAGATTCTGGGACACTCTCCTACGAGCAGTACTTC.

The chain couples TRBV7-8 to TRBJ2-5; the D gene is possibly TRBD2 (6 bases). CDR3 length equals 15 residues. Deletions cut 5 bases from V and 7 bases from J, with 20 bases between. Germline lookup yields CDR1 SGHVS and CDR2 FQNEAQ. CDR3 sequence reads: CASSLGGPRQGTQYF. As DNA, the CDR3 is TGTGCCAGCAGCCTGGGGGGTCCTCGGCAGGGGACCCAGTACTTC.

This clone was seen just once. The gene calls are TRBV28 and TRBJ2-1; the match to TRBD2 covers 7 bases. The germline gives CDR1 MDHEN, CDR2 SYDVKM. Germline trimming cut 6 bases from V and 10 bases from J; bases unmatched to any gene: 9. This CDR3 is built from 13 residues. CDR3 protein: CASSSGRVWEQFF. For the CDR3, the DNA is TGTGCCAGCAGCTCAGGGAGGGTTTGGGAGCAGTTCTTC.

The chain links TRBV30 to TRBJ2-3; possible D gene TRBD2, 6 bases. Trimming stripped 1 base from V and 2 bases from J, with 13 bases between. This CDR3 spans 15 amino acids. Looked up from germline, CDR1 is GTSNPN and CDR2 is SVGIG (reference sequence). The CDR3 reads CAWSGNSGYTDTQYF. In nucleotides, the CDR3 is TGTGCCTGGAGTGGTAATAGCGGATACACAGATACGCAGTATTTT.

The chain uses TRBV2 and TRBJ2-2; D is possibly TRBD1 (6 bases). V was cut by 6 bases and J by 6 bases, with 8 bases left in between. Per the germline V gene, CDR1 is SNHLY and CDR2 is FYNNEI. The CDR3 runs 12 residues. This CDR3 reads CASREGAGELFF. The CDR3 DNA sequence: TGTGCCAGCAGAGAGGGGGCCGGGGAGCTGTTTTTT.

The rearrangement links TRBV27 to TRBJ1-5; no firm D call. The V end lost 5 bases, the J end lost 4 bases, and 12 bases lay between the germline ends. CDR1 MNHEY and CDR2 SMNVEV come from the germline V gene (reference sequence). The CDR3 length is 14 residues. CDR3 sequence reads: CASSMAHLNQPQHF. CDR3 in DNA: TGTGCCAGCAGTATGGCACACCTAAATCAGCCCCAGCATTTT.

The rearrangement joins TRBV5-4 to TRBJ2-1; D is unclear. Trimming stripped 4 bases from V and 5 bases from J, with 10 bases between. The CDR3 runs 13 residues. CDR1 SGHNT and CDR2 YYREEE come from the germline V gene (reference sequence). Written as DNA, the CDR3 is TGTGCCAGCAGCCCATCTCTAGACAATGAGCAGTTCTTC. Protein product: CASSPSLDNEQFF. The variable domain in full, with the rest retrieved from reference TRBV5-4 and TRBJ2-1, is ETGVTQSPTHLIKTRGQQVTLRCSSQSGHNTVSWYQQALGQGPQFIFQYYREEENGRGNFPPRFSGLQFPNYSSELNVNALELDDSALYLCASSPSLDNEQFFGPGTRLTVL.